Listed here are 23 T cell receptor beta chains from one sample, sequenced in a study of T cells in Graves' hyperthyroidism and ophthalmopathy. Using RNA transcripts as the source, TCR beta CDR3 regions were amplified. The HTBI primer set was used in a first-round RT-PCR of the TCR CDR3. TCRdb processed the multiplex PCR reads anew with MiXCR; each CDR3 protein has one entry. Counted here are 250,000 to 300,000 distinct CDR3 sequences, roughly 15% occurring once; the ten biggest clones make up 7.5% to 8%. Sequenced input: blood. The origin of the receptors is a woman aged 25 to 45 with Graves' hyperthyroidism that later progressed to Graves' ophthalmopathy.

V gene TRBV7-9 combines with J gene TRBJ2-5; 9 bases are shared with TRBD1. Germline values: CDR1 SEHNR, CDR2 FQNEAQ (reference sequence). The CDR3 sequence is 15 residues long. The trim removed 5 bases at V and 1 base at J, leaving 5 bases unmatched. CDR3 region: CASSKDRGLQETQYF. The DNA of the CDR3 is TGTGCCAGCAGCAAGGACAGGGGTCTCCAAGAGACCCAGTACTTC.

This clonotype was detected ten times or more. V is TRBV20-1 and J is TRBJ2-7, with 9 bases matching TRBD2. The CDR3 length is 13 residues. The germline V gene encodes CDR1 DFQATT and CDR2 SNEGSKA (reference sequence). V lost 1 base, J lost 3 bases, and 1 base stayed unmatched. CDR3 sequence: CSARGGRVYEQYF. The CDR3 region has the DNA TGCAGTGCTAGAGGCGGGAGGGTCTACGAGCAGTACTTC.

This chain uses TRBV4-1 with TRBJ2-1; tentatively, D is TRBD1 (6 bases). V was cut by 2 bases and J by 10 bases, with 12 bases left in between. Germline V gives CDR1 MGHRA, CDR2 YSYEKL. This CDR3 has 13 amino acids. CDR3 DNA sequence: TGCGCCAGCAGCCAATCCAGGGGAATCGAGCAGTTCTTC. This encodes CASSQSRGIEQFF.

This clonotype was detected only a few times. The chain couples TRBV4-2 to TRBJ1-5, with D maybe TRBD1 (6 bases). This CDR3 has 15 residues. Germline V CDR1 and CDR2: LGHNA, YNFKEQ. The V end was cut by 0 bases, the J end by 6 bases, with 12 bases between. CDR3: CASSQEESGVQPQHF. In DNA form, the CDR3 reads TGTGCCAGCAGCCAAGAGGAGTCAGGGGTTCAGCCCCAGCATTTT.

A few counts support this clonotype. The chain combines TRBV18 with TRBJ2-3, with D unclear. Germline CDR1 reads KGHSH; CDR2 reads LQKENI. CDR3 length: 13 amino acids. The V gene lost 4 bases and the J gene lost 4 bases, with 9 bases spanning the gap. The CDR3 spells CASSLIQADTQYF. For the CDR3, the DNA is TGTGCCAGCTCACTTATTCAGGCAGATACGCAGTATTTT. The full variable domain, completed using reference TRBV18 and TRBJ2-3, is NAGVMQNPRHLVRRRGQEARLRCSPMKGHSHVYWYRQLPEEGLKFMVYLQKENIIDESGMPKERFSAEFPKEGPSILRIQQVVRGDSAAYFCASSLIQADTQYFGPGTRLTVL.

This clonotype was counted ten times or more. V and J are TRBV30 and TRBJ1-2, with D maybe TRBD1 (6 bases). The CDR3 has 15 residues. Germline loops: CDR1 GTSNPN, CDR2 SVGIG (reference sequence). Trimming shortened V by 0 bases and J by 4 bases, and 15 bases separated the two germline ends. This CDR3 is CAWSVPGALIYGYTF. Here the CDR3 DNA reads TGTGCCTGGAGTGTACCAGGGGCGCTTATCTATGGCTACACCTTC.

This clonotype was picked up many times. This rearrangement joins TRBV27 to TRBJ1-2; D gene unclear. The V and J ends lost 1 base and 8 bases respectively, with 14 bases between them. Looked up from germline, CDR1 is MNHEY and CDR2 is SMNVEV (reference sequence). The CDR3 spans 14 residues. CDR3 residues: CASSLYNSAGGYTF. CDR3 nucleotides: TGTGCCAGCAGTTTATACAACAGTGCAGGCGGCTACACCTTC.

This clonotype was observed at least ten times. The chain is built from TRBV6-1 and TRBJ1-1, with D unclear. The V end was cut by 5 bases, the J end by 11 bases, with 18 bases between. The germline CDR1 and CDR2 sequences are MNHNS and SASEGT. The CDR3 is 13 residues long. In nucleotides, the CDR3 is TGTGCCAGCAGTTATGTTGACGTATCCATGGCTTTCTTT. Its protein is CASSYVDVSMAFF.

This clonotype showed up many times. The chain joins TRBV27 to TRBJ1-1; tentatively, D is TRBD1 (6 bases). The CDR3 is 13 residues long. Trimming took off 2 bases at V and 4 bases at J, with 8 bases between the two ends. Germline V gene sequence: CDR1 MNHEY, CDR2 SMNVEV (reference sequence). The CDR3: CASSLDRRTEAFF. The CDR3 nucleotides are TGTGCCAGCAGTTTAGACAGGCGCACTGAAGCTTTCTTT.

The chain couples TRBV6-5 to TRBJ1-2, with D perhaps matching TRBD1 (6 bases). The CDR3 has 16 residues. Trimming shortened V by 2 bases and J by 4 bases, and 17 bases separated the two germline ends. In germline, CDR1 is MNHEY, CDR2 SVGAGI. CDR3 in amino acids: CASSYGTSGAGYGYTF. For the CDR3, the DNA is TGTGCCAGCAGTTACGGTACCTCAGGGGCAGGCTATGGCTACACCTTC.

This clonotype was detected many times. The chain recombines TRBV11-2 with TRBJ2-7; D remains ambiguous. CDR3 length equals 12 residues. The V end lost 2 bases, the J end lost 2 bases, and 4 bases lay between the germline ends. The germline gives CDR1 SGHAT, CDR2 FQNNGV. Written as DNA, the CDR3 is TGTGCCAGCAGCTTACTCCCCTACGAGCAGTACTTC. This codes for CASSLLPYEQYF. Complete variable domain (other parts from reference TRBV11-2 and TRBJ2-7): EAGVAQSPRYKIIEKRQSVAFWCNPISGHATLYWYQQILGQGPKLLIQFQNNGVVDDSQLPKDRFSAERLKGVDSTLKIQPAKLEDSAVYLCASSLLPYEQYFGPGTRLTVT.

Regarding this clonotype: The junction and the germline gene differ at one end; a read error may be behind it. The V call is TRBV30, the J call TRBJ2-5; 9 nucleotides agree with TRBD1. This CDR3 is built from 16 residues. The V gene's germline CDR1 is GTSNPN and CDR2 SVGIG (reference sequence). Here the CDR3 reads CAWSGTGQGEVETQCF. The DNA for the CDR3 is TGTGCCTGGAGTGGGACGGGACAGGGAGAGGTAGAGACCCAGTGCTTC.

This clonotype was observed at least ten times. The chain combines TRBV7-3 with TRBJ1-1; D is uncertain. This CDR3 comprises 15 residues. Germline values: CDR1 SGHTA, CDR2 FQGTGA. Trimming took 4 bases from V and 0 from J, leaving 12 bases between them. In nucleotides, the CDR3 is TGTGCCAGCAGCTCGAGAGAGGGCTTGAACACTGAAGCTTTCTTT. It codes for CASSSREGLNTEAFF.

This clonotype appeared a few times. The CDR3: CAIRPGQGADEQYF. The CDR3 bases are TGTGCCATCAGACCGGGACAGGGGGCGGACGAGCAGTACTTC. The rearrangement uses TRBV10-3 and TRBJ2-7; 12 bases are a match to TRBD1. This CDR3 spans 14 amino acids. V lost 6 bases and J lost 5; bases outside the gene matches: 5. CDR1 is ENHRY and CDR2 is SYGVKD in the germline V gene.

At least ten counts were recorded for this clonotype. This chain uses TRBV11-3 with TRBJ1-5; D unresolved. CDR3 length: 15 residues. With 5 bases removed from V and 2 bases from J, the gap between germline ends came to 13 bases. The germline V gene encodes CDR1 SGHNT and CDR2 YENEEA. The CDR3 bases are TGTGCCAGCAGCCGCGGGGATTTAGGCAATCAGCCCCAGCATTTT. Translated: CASSRGDLGNQPQHF.

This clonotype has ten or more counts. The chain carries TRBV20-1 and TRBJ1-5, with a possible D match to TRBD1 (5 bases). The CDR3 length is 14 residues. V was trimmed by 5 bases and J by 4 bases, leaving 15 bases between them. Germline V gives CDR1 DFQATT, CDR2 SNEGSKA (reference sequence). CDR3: CSAGGPTLNQPQHF. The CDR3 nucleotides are TGCAGTGCTGGGGGACCCACCCTTAATCAGCCCCAGCATTTT.

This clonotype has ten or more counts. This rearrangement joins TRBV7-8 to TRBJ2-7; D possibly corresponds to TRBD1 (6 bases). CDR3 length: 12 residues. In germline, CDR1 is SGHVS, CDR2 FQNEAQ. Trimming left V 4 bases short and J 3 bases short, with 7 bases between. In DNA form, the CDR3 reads TGTGCCAGCAGCTCCAGGGGCTACGAGCAGTACTTC. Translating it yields CASSSRGYEQYF.

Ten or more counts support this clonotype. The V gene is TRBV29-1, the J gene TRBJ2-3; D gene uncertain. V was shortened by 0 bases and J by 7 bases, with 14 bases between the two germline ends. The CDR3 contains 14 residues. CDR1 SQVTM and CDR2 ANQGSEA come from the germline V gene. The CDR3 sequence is CSVEERSRRYTQYF. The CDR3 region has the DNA TGCAGCGTTGAAGAACGCTCGCGGAGATATACGCAGTATTTT.

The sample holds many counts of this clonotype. The CDR3 DNA reads as TGTGCCAGCAGTTTAGTTGGGACAGGGGCCTCAGGCTACACCTTC. Translation gives CASSLVGTGASGYTF. The chain combines TRBV12-3 or TRBV12-4 with TRBJ1-2, with TRBD1 matching 10 bases. The CDR3 spans 15 residues. The V segment lost 1 base and the J segment 8 bases; nucleotides outside the gene matches: 7.

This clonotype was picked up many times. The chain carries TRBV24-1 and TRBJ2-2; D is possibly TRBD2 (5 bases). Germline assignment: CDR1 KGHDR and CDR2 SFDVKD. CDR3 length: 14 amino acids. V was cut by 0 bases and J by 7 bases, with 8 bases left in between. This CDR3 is CATSDLLAGGELFF. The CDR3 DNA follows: TGTGCCACCAGTGATTTGCTCGCGGGCGGGGAGCTGTTTTTT.

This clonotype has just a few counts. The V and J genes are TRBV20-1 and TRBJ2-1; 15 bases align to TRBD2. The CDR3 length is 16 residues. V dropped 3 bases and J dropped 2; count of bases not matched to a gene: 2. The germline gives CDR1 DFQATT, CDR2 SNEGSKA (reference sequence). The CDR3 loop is CSASGLAGGAYNEQFF. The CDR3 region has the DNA TGCAGTGCTAGTGGACTAGCGGGAGGGGCCTACAATGAGCAGTTCTTC.

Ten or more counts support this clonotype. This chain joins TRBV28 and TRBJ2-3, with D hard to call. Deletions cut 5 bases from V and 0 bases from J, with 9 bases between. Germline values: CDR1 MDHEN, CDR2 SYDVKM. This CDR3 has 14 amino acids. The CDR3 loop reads CASSNGPSTDTQYF. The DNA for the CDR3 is TGTGCCAGCAGTAACGGCCCAAGCACAGATACGCAGTATTTT.

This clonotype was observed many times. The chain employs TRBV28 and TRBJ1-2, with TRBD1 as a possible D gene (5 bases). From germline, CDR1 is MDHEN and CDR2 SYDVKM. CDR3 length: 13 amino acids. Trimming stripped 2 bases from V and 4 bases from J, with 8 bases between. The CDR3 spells CASSLGRVYGYTF. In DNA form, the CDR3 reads TGTGCCAGCAGTTTAGGCAGGGTCTATGGCTACACCTTC.